This passage covers 32 T cell receptor beta chains from one sample sequenced in a study of persistence of HIV-infected CD4 T cells. The stimulus was an HIV-1 Gag 15-mer peptide pool, 0.8 to 1 ug/peptide/mL. Memory cells lacking CD40L and CD69 with high CD45RO were sorted. This was the immunoSEQ version 4 assay in survey mode. Assay used: immunoSEQ multiplex PCR; TCRdb lists only in-frame clones, some missing. Of just over 35,000 clones in the sample, more than 75% were seen once. These receptors have no identified antigens. The sequencing used cultured CD4+ T cells from PBMCs, collected from a patient who received antiretroviral therapy. All receptors derive from an adult with HIV. The donor label of this sample is uncertain.

The chain carries TRBV7-9 and TRBJ2-1; 7 nucleotides agree with TRBD1. J gave up 3 bases and V 5 bases, and 10 bases lay outside the gene matches. Germline CDR1 and CDR2: SEHNR and FQNEAQ (reference sequence). The CDR3 extends over 16 amino acids. This CDR3 reads CASSPKSGGHYNEQFF. Written as DNA, the CDR3 is TGTGCCAGCAGCCCCAAGTCAGGGGGTCACTACAATGAGCAGTTCTTC.

The gene calls are TRBV2 and TRBJ2-3; 14 bases line up with TRBD2. From germline, CDR1 is SNHLY and CDR2 FYNNEI. The junction had 7 bases not matched to a gene; V was cut back by 6 bases and J by 2 bases. The CDR3 runs to 17 residues. CDR3 loop: CASSLGTSGGLTDTQYF. CDR3 in DNA: TGTGCCAGCAGCCTCGGGACTAGCGGGGGCCTCACAGATACGCAGTATTTT.

V is TRBV3-1 (or the pseudogene TRBV3-2) and J is TRBJ1-2, with D possibly TRBD1 on 5 matching bases. V was shortened by 3 bases and J by 8 bases, with 16 bases between the two germline ends. CDR1 is LGHDT, CDR2 YNNKEL, per germline (reference sequence). The CDR3 length is 14 residues. The CDR3 is CASSHPERQRGYTF. Written as DNA, the CDR3 is TGTGCCAGCAGCCACCCAGAGCGACAGCGGGGCTACACCTTC.

In DNA form, the CDR3 reads TGTGCCAGCTCACCGTATTCGGACCCGGGGAATGAGCAGTTCTTC. This sequence encodes CASSPYSDPGNEQFF. The rearrangement links TRBV18 to TRBJ2-1; tentative D call: TRBD2 (5 bases). This CDR3 spans 15 amino acids. Germline CDR1 is KGHSH and CDR2 is LQKENI. V was cut by 3 bases and J by 7 bases, with 16 bases left in between.

The chain combines TRBV2 with TRBJ2-3; D unclear. V was pared by 4 bases and J by 2 bases, with 10 bases between. Germline lookup yields CDR1 SNHLY and CDR2 FYNNEI. There are 14 residues in the CDR3. The CDR3: CASSVNKNTDTQYF. Written as DNA, the CDR3 is TGTGCCAGCAGTGTGAATAAGAACACAGATACGCAGTATTTT.

On this clone: One end of the junction is discordant with germline, which a read error may explain. This sequence joins TRBV6-5 and TRBJ2-3; D may match TRBD1 or TRBD2 (5 bases each). From germline, CDR1 is MNHEY and CDR2 SVGAGI. The CDR3 runs to 15 residues. DNA for the CDR3: TGTGCCACCAGTTTCGTGGGGGACAGCACAGATACGCAGTATTTT. Its protein is CATSFVGDSTDTQYF.

This rearrangement joins TRBV5-1 to TRBJ1-1; maybe TRBD1 (5 bases). The CDR3 extends over 13 amino acids. With 4 bases removed from V and 8 bases from J, the gap between germline ends came to 15 bases. Germline V gene data show CDR1 as SGHRS and CDR2 as YFSETQ. The DNA for the CDR3 is TGCGCCAGCAGCCGGGACCTAACACTAGAAGCTTTCTTT. Protein sequence: CASSRDLTLEAFF.

The rearrangement uses TRBV7-9 and TRBJ2-6, with D perhaps matching TRBD1 (6 bases). CDR3 size: 16 residues. V shed 5 bases and J shed 3 bases, with 14 bases lying between them. CDR1 and CDR2 (germline): SEHNR, FQNEAQ (reference sequence). The CDR3 sequence: CASSLLQGSGANVLTF. The DNA of the CDR3 is TGTGCCAGCAGCCTACTCCAGGGGAGTGGGGCCAACGTCCTGACTTTC.

This CDR3 is CASISRASEQYF. CDR3 bases: TGTGCCAGCATCAGCAGGGCTAGCGAGCAGTACTTC. V is TRBV6-5 and J is TRBJ2-7, with D possibly TRBD1 on 5 matching bases. CDR1 and CDR2 from the germline V gene are MNHEY and SVGAGI. Trimming left V 7 bases short and J 6 bases short, with 13 bases between. The CDR3 runs to 12 residues.

V and J are TRBV6-4 and TRBJ2-3, with no clear D. Germline V gene sequence: CDR1 MRHNA, CDR2 SNTAGT. V lost 5 bases, J lost 0 bases, and 9 bases lay in between. This CDR3 comprises 14 residues. The CDR3 DNA reads TGTGCCAGCAGTCCGGGTCTAAGCACAGATACGCAGTATTTT. It codes for CASSPGLSTDTQYF.

The V call is TRBV4-1, the J call TRBJ2-7; D is possibly TRBD2 (5 bases). Germline V CDR1 and CDR2: MGHRA, YSYEKL. This CDR3 contains 16 residues. The V gene lost 1 base and the J gene lost 0 bases, with 13 bases spanning the gap. CDR3 region: CASSQGPEGHSYEQYF. The CDR3 DNA is TGCGCCAGCAGCCAAGGTCCTGAGGGCCACTCCTACGAGCAGTACTTC.

The chain uses TRBV3-1 (or the pseudogene TRBV3-2) and TRBJ2-7; TRBD2 matches 12 bases. V dropped 3 bases and J dropped 3; count of bases not matched to a gene: 3. Germline CDR1 LGHDT, CDR2 YNNKEL (reference sequence). The CDR3 is made up of 15 amino acids. The chain's CDR3 is CASSHLAGGRYEQYF. Here the CDR3 DNA reads TGTGCCAGCAGCCACCTAGCGGGGGGGCGCTACGAGCAGTACTTC.

The J gene is TRBJ1-5, the V gene TRBV3-1 (or the pseudogene TRBV3-2); TRBD1 is a possible D gene (5 bases). The CDR3 spans 13 residues. Trimming removed 4 bases at V and 7 bases at J, with 11 bases between. CDR1 LGHDT and CDR2 YNNKEL come from the germline V gene (reference sequence). The CDR3 coding sequence is TGTGCCAGCAGCCCAGTGGGGGACCAGCCCCAGCATTTT. Translated: CASSPVGDQPQHF.

This clone is a singleton in its sample. The rearrangement uses TRBV6-1 and TRBJ1-1; maybe TRBD1 (6 bases). The CDR3 totals 14 residues. Germline CDR1 and CDR2: MNHNS and SASEGT. V was shortened by 6 bases and J by 2 bases, with 13 bases between the two germline ends. As DNA, the CDR3 is TGTGCCAGCAGACGACAGGAGACCAACACTGAAGCTTTCTTT. Amino acid sequence: CASRRQETNTEAFF.

J is TRBJ2-1 and V is TRBV7-3, with D possibly TRBD2 on 5 matching bases. Germline lookup yields CDR1 SGHTA and CDR2 FQGTGA. This CDR3 region has 12 residues. Trimming took 3 bases from V and 9 from J, leaving 9 bases between them. The CDR3 loop is CASSFVGGEQFF. The DNA for the CDR3 is TGTGCCAGCAGCTTTGTTGGAGGTGAGCAGTTCTTC. Combining the CDR3 with reference TRBV7-3 and TRBJ2-1 gives the whole variable domain GAGVSQTPSNKVTEKGKYVELRCDPISGHTALYWYRQSLGQGPEFLIYFQGTGAADDSGLPNDRFFAVRPEGSVSTLKIQRTERGDSAVYLCASSFVGGEQFFGPGTRLTVL.

The chain combines TRBV10-1 with TRBJ1-6; the D is unclear. The length of the CDR3 is 13 residues. Trimming shortened V by 4 bases and J by 10 bases, and 11 bases separated the two germline ends. CDR1 is WNHNN and CDR2 is SYGVQD in the germline V gene (reference sequence). The CDR3 reads CASSASQGSPLHF. The DNA for the CDR3 is TGCGCCAGCAGTGCGTCCCAAGGGTCACCCCTCCACTTT.

The CDR3 is CAIRRDRGRSEAFF. CDR3 nucleotide sequence: TGTGCCATCAGAAGGGACAGGGGGAGGTCTGAAGCTTTCTTT. This chain uses TRBV10-3 with TRBJ1-1; 11 nucleotides align to TRBD1. The CDR3 is 14 residues long. Germline assignment: CDR1 ENHRY and CDR2 SYGVKD. After removal of 6 bases from V and 6 bases from J, the junction contained 6 bases not matched to a gene.

This clone was picked up one time. The rearrangement joins TRBV9 to TRBJ2-3, with no clear D. Trimming shortened V by 0 bases and J by 5 bases, and 13 bases separated the two germline ends. CDR3 length: 15 residues. Germline lookup yields CDR1 SGDLS and CDR2 YYNGEE. The CDR3 DNA reads TGTGCCAGCAGCGTAGTGTGGTTCGCCGGAGATACGCAGTATTTT. This sequence encodes CASSVVWFAGDTQYF.

The V and J genes are TRBV18 and TRBJ2-2; D is perhaps TRBD2 (6 bases). Germline lookup yields CDR1 KGHSH and CDR2 LQKENI. Trimming left V 6 bases short and J 2 bases short, with 13 bases between. This CDR3 has 15 residues. The CDR3 loop reads CASSQGLTNTGELFF. The CDR3 DNA reads TGTGCCAGCTCGCAGGGACTGACCAACACCGGGGAGCTGTTTTTT.

The chain links TRBV19 to TRBJ2-7, with a possible D match to TRBD1 (6 bases). The CDR3 runs to 14 residues. Germline-derived CDR1 and CDR2 are LNHDA and SQIVND (reference sequence). With 6 bases removed from V and 2 bases from J, the gap between germline ends came to 14 bases. The CDR3 region has the DNA TGTGCCAGTAGCGCCGGGACAAGGACCTACGAGCAGTACTTC. This sequence encodes CASSAGTRTYEQYF.

The sample holds one count of this clone. The chain recombines TRBV18 with TRBJ2-7; D is perhaps TRBD2 (6 bases). The CDR3 covers 16 residues. Trimming removed 2 bases at V and 0 bases at J, with 14 bases between. Germline assignment: CDR1 KGHSH and CDR2 LQKENI. The CDR3 region is CASSPGGTQASYEQYF. CDR3 in DNA: TGTGCCAGCTCACCAGGGGGGACCCAGGCCTCCTACGAGCAGTACTTC.

V gene TRBV2 combines with J gene TRBJ2-3; TRBD2 is a possible D gene (5 bases). V gave up 3 bases and J gave up 8 bases, with 12 bases separating them. This CDR3 is 13 amino acids long. Germline CDR1 reads SNHLY; CDR2 reads FYNNEI. Here the CDR3 reads CASSDQSGLTQYF. In DNA, the CDR3 is TGTGCCAGCAGTGACCAGAGCGGCCTTACGCAGTATTTT.

This clone was counted a few times. The rearrangement links TRBV6-1 to TRBJ1-3; weak D call: TRBD1 (5 bases). This CDR3 region has 16 residues. The V gene lost 2 bases and the J gene lost 0 bases, with 11 bases spanning the gap. Germline V gene data show CDR1 as MNHNS and CDR2 as SASEGT. The CDR3 spells CASSEPGRNSGNTIYF. CDR3 DNA sequence: TGTGCCAGCAGTGAACCGGGACGGAACTCTGGAAACACCATATATTTT.

The genes are TRBV15 and TRBJ2-5, with TRBD2 matching over 10 bases. The CDR3 sequence is 17 residues long. Germline assignment: CDR1 LNHNV and CDR2 YYDKDF (reference sequence). V gave up 6 bases and J gave up 2 bases; unmatched junction bases: 12. CDR3 in amino acids: CATRLLSLAGAQETQYF. CDR3 coding DNA: TGTGCCACCAGGCTCCTTTCTCTAGCGGGGGCTCAAGAGACCCAGTACTTC.

The V call is TRBV5-1, the J call TRBJ2-3; no clear D. Germline CDR1 and CDR2: SGHRS and YFSETQ. V was shortened by 0 bases and J by 2 bases, with 7 bases between the two germline ends. The CDR3 consists of 14 residues. The CDR3 DNA reads as TGCGCCAGCAGCTTGGTAGACCCCACAGATACGCAGTATTTT. Amino acid sequence: CASSLVDPTDTQYF.

V usage is TRBV29-1 and J usage is TRBJ1-2; D remains unclear. Trimming stripped 2 bases from V and 2 bases from J, with 9 bases between. The CDR3 contains 13 residues. CDR1 and CDR2 (germline): SQVTM, ANQGSEA. The CDR3 sequence is CSVEFPENYGYTF. In nucleotides, the CDR3 is TGCAGCGTTGAATTCCCAGAGAACTATGGCTACACCTTC.

Notes on this clone: Other DNA sequences in this specimen translate into the identical CDR3. The CDR3 is CASSLVRGSTDTQYF. CDR3 in DNA: TGTGCCAGCAGCTTAGTGCGGGGAAGCACAGATACGCAGTATTTT. This chain joins TRBV7-2 and TRBJ2-3; tentatively, D is TRBD2 (6 bases). V was pared by 1 base and J by 0 bases, with 8 bases between. Germline V gene data show CDR1 as SGHTA and CDR2 as FQGNSA. The CDR3 extends over 15 amino acids.

V is TRBV20-1 and J is TRBJ1-1, with a possible D match to TRBD1 (5 bases). Trimming cost V 6 bases and J 4 bases, with 9 bases left between them. The CDR3 contains 11 residues. The germline V gene encodes CDR1 DFQATT and CDR2 SNEGSKA (reference sequence). The CDR3 coding sequence is TGCAGTGCAAAGGGGCGCACTGAAGCTTTCTTT. Protein product: CSAKGRTEAFF.

The rearrangement links TRBV9 to TRBJ2-3; 9 bases line up with TRBD2. Germline V gene data show CDR1 as SGDLS and CDR2 as YYNGEE. The J segment lost 5 bases and the V segment lost 4 bases, leaving 14 bases of the junction unmatched. CDR3 length equals 17 residues. The chain's CDR3 is CASSRGSGGGAKDTQYF. CDR3 nucleotides: TGTGCCAGCAGCCGGGGTTCAGGCGGGGGGGCCAAAGATACGCAGTATTTT.

The chain combines TRBV3-1 (or the pseudogene TRBV3-2) with TRBJ2-7; 12 bases are shared with TRBD2. With V trimmed by 9 bases and J by 3 bases, 3 bases remained unmatched. This CDR3 has 13 residues. The germline CDR1 and CDR2 sequences are LGHDT and YNNKEL (reference sequence). The CDR3 DNA follows: TGTGCCAGTCAACTAGCGGGGGGCTACGAGCAGTACTTC. It codes for CASQLAGGYEQYF.

This chain uses TRBV2 with TRBJ2-2, with D perhaps matching TRBD1 (5 bases). V shed 9 bases and J shed 1 base, with 12 bases lying between them. Germline CDR1 SNHLY, CDR2 FYNNEI. There are 14 residues in the CDR3. For the CDR3, the DNA is TGTGCCAGTATGACAGACCGGAACACCGGGGAGCTGTTTTTT. Translating it yields CASMTDRNTGELFF.

This clone came up a few times. Germline and junction disagree at one end, which may indicate a read error. The gene calls are TRBV3-1 (or the pseudogene TRBV3-2) and TRBJ1-1; D is unclear. From germline, CDR1 is LGHDT and CDR2 YNNKEL (reference sequence). The CDR3 length is 11 residues. CDR3 region: CASSQYEELFF. CDR3 bases: TGTGCCAGCAGCCAATATGAAGAGCTATTTTTT.